One sample yielded the 21 T cell receptor beta chains listed below, sequenced in a study of vaccination and CD4 T cells after COVID-19. Treatment denoted: roughly 10-day PBMC culture with coronavirus spike peptide pools or control peptides (ViraFEST assay). No antigen is known for these receptors. An Oncomine TCR Beta short-read assay was used to sequence the DNA from cultured CD4+ T cells. TCRdb recomputed calls from the PCR reads with MiXCR, one row per CDR3 protein. The table records 11,000 or so distinct CDR3 sequences, approximately 50% of them present only once. The sequencing sample was made of CD4+ T cells from blood, cultured in vitro. All receptors derive from a human donor who had recovered from COVID-19.

The rearrangement links TRBV20-1 to TRBJ1-5; D is unresolved. Germline assignment: CDR1 DFQATT and CDR2 SNEGSKA (reference sequence). This CDR3 is built from 18 residues. V lost 5 bases, J lost 1 base, and 24 bases lay in between. The CDR3 loop is CSASKSTSGGMSNQPQHF. The CDR3, as DNA: TGCAGTGCTTCAAAATCGACAAGCGGAGGGATGAGCAATCAGCCCCAGCATTTT.

In this sample, this clonotype turned up a few times. This chain uses TRBV3-1 with TRBJ2-7, with 8 bases identical to TRBD1. Germline lookup yields CDR1 LGHDT and CDR2 YNNKEL (reference sequence). There are 15 residues in the CDR3. The J segment lost 1 base and the V segment lost 0 bases, leaving 2 bases of the junction unmatched. CDR3 in amino acids: CASSQDGDRSYEQYF. In DNA form, the CDR3 reads TGTGCCAGCAGCCAAGACGGGGACAGGTCCTACGAGCAGTACTTC.

This chain connects TRBV27 to TRBJ2-7; 14 bases fit TRBD2. The CDR3 loop spans 14 amino acids. The V segment lost 8 bases and the J segment 6 bases; nucleotides outside the gene matches: 6. CDR1 and CDR2 from the germline V gene are MNHEY and SMNVEV (reference sequence). CDR3 DNA: TGTGCCAGCGGGGGACTAGCGGGAGTATCCGAGCAGTACTTC. This encodes CASGGLAGVSEQYF.

The chain joins TRBV5-1 to TRBJ1-1; D is undetermined. Germline V gene sequence: CDR1 SGHRS, CDR2 YFSETQ. The V end lost 5 bases, the J end lost 1 base, and 9 bases lay between the germline ends. The CDR3 length is 13 residues. The CDR3 coding sequence is TGCGCCAGCAGATATACAGAGAACACTGAAGCTTTCTTT. Translating gives CASRYTENTEAFF.

J is TRBJ2-5 and V is TRBV6-1, with 7 positions matching TRBD2. The CDR3 runs to 17 residues. The V gene's germline CDR1 is MNHNS and CDR2 SASEGT. V lost 10 bases and J lost 2; bases outside the gene matches: 19. CDR3 protein: CATRLARLGPSQETQYF. The CDR3 nucleotides are TGTGCCACAAGACTAGCCCGACTTGGTCCTAGTCAAGAGACCCAGTACTTC.

This clonotype was seen more than once but under ten times. V and J are TRBV20-1 and TRBJ2-5, with D uncertain. The CDR3 covers 13 residues. The V gene lost 0 bases and the J gene lost 9 bases, with 14 bases spanning the gap. Germline assignment: CDR1 DFQATT and CDR2 SNEGSKA (reference sequence). Written as DNA, the CDR3 is TGCAGTGCTAGAGATCTGGTTGCCTGGGCCCAGTACTTC. Translation: CSARDLVAWAQYF.

This clonotype turned up a few times. The rearrangement joins TRBV27 to TRBJ2-3, with 12 bases lining up with TRBD2. Losses at the gene ends were 6 bases for V and 1 base for J; bases not matched to a gene: 11. CDR1 and CDR2 from the germline V gene are MNHEY and SMNVEV (reference sequence). The CDR3 totals 18 residues. In nucleotides, the CDR3 is TGTGCCAGCAGAACCTGGACTAGCGGGGAGGGAGGCACAGATACGCAGTATTTT. Protein product: CASRTWTSGEGGTDTQYF.

The chain couples TRBV20-1 to TRBJ1-2, with a possible D match to TRBD1 (6 bases). Trimming shortened V by 6 bases and J by 8 bases, and 16 bases separated the two germline ends. Germline CDR1 reads DFQATT; CDR2 reads SNEGSKA (reference sequence). The CDR3 runs to 12 residues. The DNA of the CDR3 is TGCAGTGCGGAAACGGACAGAGACGGCTACACCTTC. It encodes CSAETDRDGYTF.

V and J are TRBV20-1 and TRBJ2-5; D not certain. Deletions cut 0 bases from V and 5 bases from J, with 13 bases between. There are 14 residues in the CDR3. Germline assignment: CDR1 DFQATT and CDR2 SNEGSKA (reference sequence). DNA for the CDR3: TGCAGTGCTAGAGATGGCCAGACACGGGAGACCCAGTACTTC. Residues: CSARDGQTRETQYF.

The chain carries TRBV5-5 and TRBJ1-6; D is possibly TRBD1 (6 bases). This CDR3 is 15 amino acids long. CDR1 is SGHKS, CDR2 YYEKEE, per germline (reference sequence). The V end was cut by 5 bases, the J end by 10 bases, with 19 bases between. The CDR3: CASSHPPPRGSPLHF. CDR3 bases: TGTGCCAGCAGTCACCCGCCTCCCAGGGGATCACCCCTCCACTTT. The variable domain in full, completed from reference TRBV5-5 and TRBJ1-6, reads DAGVTQSPTHLIKTRGQQVTLRCSPISGHKSVSWYQQVLGQGPQFIFQYYEKEERGRGNFPDRFSARQFPNYSSELNVNALLLGDSALYLCASSHPPPRGSPLHFGNGTRLTVT.

This chain joins TRBV7-2 and TRBJ2-5, with D possibly being TRBD2 (5 bases). This CDR3 has 14 amino acids. V was trimmed by 1 base and J by 8 bases, leaving 14 bases between them. Germline-derived CDR1 and CDR2 are SGHTA and FQGNSA. The CDR3 here is CASSLEWTSHTQYF. The CDR3 region has the DNA TGTGCCAGCAGCTTAGAATGGACTTCCCACACCCAGTACTTC.

The chain has TRBV20-1 and TRBJ2-1; 13 nucleotides agree with TRBD2. This CDR3 region has 18 residues. Germline values: CDR1 DFQATT, CDR2 SNEGSKA (reference sequence). The V segment lost 3 bases and the J segment 0 bases; nucleotides outside the gene matches: 8. The CDR3 DNA reads as TGCAGTGCTAGTCACTGGACTAGCGGGAGCGTCTCCTACAATGAGCAGTTCTTC. Translating gives CSASHWTSGSVSYNEQFF.

The V and J genes are TRBV28 and TRBJ1-1, with a weak D call TRBD1 (6 bases). Germline CDR1 reads MDHEN; CDR2 reads SYDVKM. The CDR3 consists of 15 residues. V lost 1 base to trimming and J lost 5 bases, with 14 bases between them. The CDR3 DNA is TGTGCCAGCAGTTTATCCATACAGGGTCGGACTGAAGCTTTCTTT. Its protein product is CASSLSIQGRTEAFF.

The chain combines TRBV7-8 with TRBJ1-2; D perhaps matches TRBD1 (6 bases). Deletions cut 5 bases from V and 5 bases from J, with 15 bases between. This CDR3 region has 14 residues. CDR1 is SGHVS, CDR2 FQNEAQ, per germline. The CDR3 region is CASSPLGGWYGYTF. The CDR3 DNA reads as TGTGCCAGCAGCCCCCTGGGGGGCTGGTATGGCTACACCTTC.

V usage is TRBV20-1 and J usage is TRBJ1-2, with TRBD1 matching over 9 bases. V shed 6 bases, J shed 6 bases, and the junction held 14 bases outside the gene matches. The germline CDR1 and CDR2 sequences are DFQATT and SNEGSKA (reference sequence). This CDR3 has 15 residues. This CDR3 is CSADKRDREEHGYTF. The CDR3 DNA reads as TGCAGTGCGGACAAAAGGGACAGGGAAGAACATGGCTACACCTTC.

The rearrangement joins TRBV5-1 to TRBJ2-7, with D perhaps being TRBD1 or TRBD2 (5 bases each). Trimming pared 4 bases from V and 2 bases from J, leaving 19 bases between. The CDR3 sequence is 16 residues long. Germline V gene data show CDR1 as SGHRS and CDR2 as YFSETQ. CDR3: CASSRRNPRDPYEQYF. The DNA of the CDR3 is TGCGCCAGCAGCCGTAGGAATCCCAGGGACCCCTACGAGCAGTACTTC.

This sequence joins TRBV11-3 and TRBJ1-5, with D tentatively TRBD1 (6 bases). The V gene's germline CDR1 is SGHNT and CDR2 YENEEA. The CDR3 length is 11 residues. The ends were cut back, 9 bases at V and 8 bases at J, with 11 bases in the middle. CDR3: CARLTGKPQHF. CDR3 nucleotides: TGTGCCAGACTAACAGGGAAGCCCCAGCATTTT.

This clonotype was recorded only once. V and J are TRBV7-9 and TRBJ1-1; 10 bases align to TRBD1. V shed 5 bases, J shed 0 bases, and the junction held 6 bases outside the gene matches. The CDR3 runs 16 residues. Looked up from germline, CDR1 is SEHNR and CDR2 is FQNEAQ (reference sequence). DNA of the CDR3: TGTGCCAGCAGCCCGCGGACAGGGGGTATGAACACTGAAGCTTTCTTT. Its protein product is CASSPRTGGMNTEAFF. The full variable domain, in which reference TRBV7-9 and TRBJ1-1 provide the parts outside the CDR3, is DTGVSQNPRHKITKRGQNVTFRCDPISEHNRLYWYRQTLGQGPEFLTYFQNEAQLEKSRLLSDRFSAERPKGSFSTLEIQRTEQGDSAMYLCASSPRTGGMNTEAFFGQGTRLTVV.

The chain links TRBV30 to TRBJ1-1; D gene uncertain. This CDR3 comprises 12 residues. Germline values: CDR1 GTSNPN, CDR2 SVGIG (reference sequence). V shed 0 bases and J shed 10 bases, with 12 bases lying between them. The CDR3 here is CAWSVGTLGAFF. The CDR3 nucleotides read TGTGCCTGGAGTGTGGGCACTCTGGGAGCTTTCTTT.

The chain combines TRBV12-3 or TRBV12-4 with TRBJ2-3, with 7 bases matching TRBD2. There are 17 residues in the CDR3. V lost 6 bases to trimming and J lost 0 bases; unmatched junction nucleotides: 12. DNA for the CDR3: TGTGCCAGCAGACCTACCCTCGTGCGGGGGAGCACAGATACGCAGTATTTT. Translation: CASRPTLVRGSTDTQYF.

This rearrangement joins TRBV20-1 to TRBJ2-7; D unresolved. Between the trimmed V and J ends, which lost 3 bases and 4 bases, there was a span of 7 bases. Per the germline V gene, CDR1 is DFQATT and CDR2 is SNEGSKA (reference sequence). The CDR3 length is 11 residues. The DNA for the CDR3 is TGCAGTGCTAGTAACGGGTACGAGCAGTACTTC. This sequence encodes CSASNGYEQYF.